Detailed here is one T cell receptor (beta chain). This entry is derived from a study of cytomegalovirus exposure and HLA in healthy donors. PCR was performed using 60 Vbeta and 13 Jbeta primers. Assay used: immunoSEQ multiplex PCR; TCRdb lists only in-frame clones, some missing. The top ten clones hold about 8% of a sample with 95,000 to 100,000 clones, roughly four fifths of them seen once. The CDR3 runs 16 residues. Per germline, CDR1 SGHDT and CDR2 YYEEEE. V lost 1 base to trimming and J lost 0 bases; unmatched junction nucleotides: 2. Sample: PBMCs. V is TRBV5-6 and J is TRBJ2-7; 12 bases are shared with TRBD2. This clonotype was sampled from a human donor in good health. CDR3 nucleotides: TGTGCCAGCAGCTTGACTAGCGGGGGGCGCTCCTACGAGCAGTACTTC. This sequence encodes CASSLTSGGRSYEQYF.